The source of this T cell receptor beta chain is a study of a mutant IDH1 vaccine in newly diagnosed glioma. For the study at large: Prior therapy was radiotherapy, temozolomide, or both; most received both.

Generated by immunoSEQ multiplex PCR, the TCRdb table keeps only in-frame clones and is missing some. This table holds about 98,000 clones, around 90% found once. This CDR3 contains 12 residues. Looked up from germline, CDR1 is SNHLY and CDR2 is FYNNEI. V lost 6 bases and J 3 bases, leaving 9 bases between the germline ends. Noted time point: baseline, week 1 (first vaccination visit). As for treatment: pre-vaccination baseline after standard-of-care therapy. Donors had new WHO grade 3 or 4 IDH1-mutant, ATRX-lost astrocytomas. The J gene is TRBJ2-7, the V gene TRBV2; no definite D call. The sample here was PBMCs, taken from a glioma patient treated with radiotherapy, temozolomide or both. The receptor was derived from a woman aged 45-65 years with glioma. The CDR3 DNA sequence: TGTGCCAGCAGCCCTACGGACTACGAGCAGTACTTC. Residues: CASSPTDYEQYF. The entire variable domain, with the rest obtained from reference TRBV2 and TRBJ2-7, is as follows: EPEVTQTPSHQVTQMGQEVILRCVPISNHLYFYWYRQILGQKVEFLVSFYNNEISEKSEIFDDQFSVERPDGSNFTLKIRSTKLEDSAMYFCASSPTDYEQYFGPGTRLTVT.